These T cell receptor beta chains were read from a single sample in a study of control samples from healthy donors and cancer patients. The assay was immunoSEQ multiplex PCR, and TCRdb's table has in-frame clones only and misses some. The table shows 170,000 or so clones, with approximately 94% occurring only once. What was sequenced was blood. These receptors originate from a young man in good health. The CDR3 runs from the conserved cysteine through the conserved F or W. The order of the fields is J gene, CDR3 length, V gene, clone size, D gene, CDR3 protein, CDR3 DNA. The D gene is left open where the match is weak. Part of the rows lack a size; the others show once, few, many or a class for expanded clones.

TRBJ2-3	15	TRBV5-1	-	-	CASSLAGTATDTQYF	TGCGCCAGCAGCTTGGCCGGGACCGCGACAGATACGCAGTATTTT
TRBJ1-2	12	TRBV12-3/TRBV12-4	-	-	CASSLRGQYYTF	TGTGCCAGCAGTTTAAGGGGACAATACTACACCTTC
TRBJ2-1	14	TRBV6-5	-	-	CASSSRAGLDEQFF	TGTGCCAGCAGTTCAAGGGCGGGACTGGATGAGCAGTTCTTC
TRBJ2-1	15	TRBV11-2	-	TRBD2	CASRRLAGGDNEQFF	TGTGCCAGCAGGCGACTAGCGGGAGGGGACAATGAGCAGTTCTTC
TRBJ2-2	14	TRBV6-6	once	-	CASSYGGLTGELFF	TGTGCCAGCAGTTATGGGGGGCTCACCGGGGAGCTGTTTTTT
TRBJ2-1	11	TRBV2	-	-	CARQQGFEQFF	TGTGCCAGGCAACAGGGATTTGAGCAGTTCTTC
TRBJ1-2	15	TRBV30	-	TRBD1	CAWREPGQSLPGYTF	TGTGCCTGGAGGGAACCGGGACAGAGTCTTCCTGGCTACACCTTC
TRBJ2-5	16	TRBV18	-	TRBD1	CASSPPYNRGLETQYF	TGTGCCAGCTCACCACCTTATAACAGGGGGCTGGAGACCCAGTACTTC
TRBJ2-1	19	TRBV21-1	-	-	CASSKEKCHGSSSYNEQFF	TGTGCCAGCAGCAAAGAAAAATGTCACGGATCGAGCTCCTACAATGAGCAGTTCTTC
TRBJ1-1	14	TRBV6-6	-	-	CASTQGPMNTEAFF	TGTGCCAGCACGCAGGGCCCCATGAACACTGAAGCTTTCTTT
TRBJ2-3	15	TRBV5-1	-	-	CASSLVPFSTDTQYF	TGCGCCAGCAGCTTGGTTCCTTTTTCCACAGATACGCAGTATTTT
TRBJ1-2	13	TRBV30	-	-	CAWSPGRNYGYTF	TGTGCCTGGAGTCCGGGACGGAACTATGGCTACACCTTC
TRBJ2-7	15	TRBV6-2/TRBV6-3	-	-	CASSTTGSLTYEQYF	TGTGCCAGCAGCACCACGGGGTCTTTGACCTACGAGCAGTACTTC
TRBJ1-4	17	TRBV7-9	-	-	CASSLASGFVTNEKLFF	TGTGCCAGCAGCTTAGCTTCAGGATTCGTAACTAATGAAAAACTGTTTTTT
TRBJ1-1	13	TRBV28	-	-	CASSSPKNTEAFF	TGTGCCAGCAGTTCCCCCAAGAACACTGAAGCTTTCTTT
TRBJ1-5	18	TRBV19	-	TRBD1	CASSIFRARQGAGQPQHF	TGTGCCAGTAGTATTTTTAGGGCACGACAGGGGGCAGGTCAGCCCCAGCATTTT
TRBJ2-1	15	TRBV19	-	-	CASSWGGSAGDEQFF	TGTGCCAGTAGTTGGGGGGGAAGTGCAGGGGATGAGCAGTTCTTC
TRBJ1-1	16	TRBV5-8	-	TRBD1	CASSWGTGRGTTEAFF	TGTGCCAGCAGCTGGGGGACCGGCAGGGGGACCACTGAAGCTTTCTTT
TRBJ2-3	15	TRBV7-9	-	-	CASSLVSGGADTQYF	TGTGCCAGCAGCTTAGTATCCGGGGGTGCGGATACGCAGTATTTT
TRBJ1-3	14	TRBV9	-	-	CASSVGSSGNTIYF	TGTGCCAGCAGCGTCGGGAGCTCTGGAAACACCATATATTTT
TRBJ2-3	16	TRBV5-6	-	-	CASSLEVAGPSDTQYF	TGTGCCAGCAGCTTGGAGGTGGCGGGGCCCTCAGATACGCAGTATTTT
TRBJ2-3	13	TRBV11-3	-	-	CASSLSRTDTQYF	TGTGCCAGCAGCTTAAGCCGGACAGATACGCAGTATTTT
TRBJ1-4	14	TRBV6-2/TRBV6-3	-	-	CASSTGLPREKLFF	TGTGCCAGCAGTACGGGGCTCCCGAGGGAAAAACTGTTTTTT
TRBJ2-1	17	TRBV6-1	-	TRBD1	CASSEASWDRGYNEQFF	TGTGCCAGCAGTGAAGCTTCCTGGGACAGGGGTTACAATGAGCAGTTCTTC
TRBJ2-7	16	TRBV27	-	TRBD2	CASLSLGREGIHEQYF	TGTGCCAGCCTCTCCTTGGGGCGGGAGGGGATCCACGAGCAGTACTTC
TRBJ1-2	13	TRBV2	-	-	CASNGGGGGGYTF	TGTGCCAGCAATGGGGGTGGAGGGGGTGGCTACACCTTC
TRBJ2-7	13	TRBV6-6	-	-	CASSYELSYEQYF	TGTGCCAGCAGTTATGAACTCTCCTACGAGCAGTACTTC
TRBJ2-3	11	TRBV2	-	-	CASSATDTQYF	TGTGCCAGCAGTGCCACAGATACGCAGTATTTT
TRBJ1-5	13	TRBV30	few	TRBD1	CAWSRDRDQPQHF	TGTGCCTGGAGCCGGGACAGGGATCAGCCCCAGCATTTT
TRBJ1-2	15	TRBV5-6	once	TRBD1	CASSPEVRGDYGYTF	TGTGCCAGCAGCCCCGAGGTCAGGGGGGACTATGGCTACACCTTC
TRBJ2-7	15	TRBV7-9	-	-	CASTRGGTVLDEQYF	TGTGCCAGCACCAGGGGGGGAACCGTTCTTGACGAGCAGTACTTC
TRBJ1-1	14	TRBV19	-	TRBD1	CASSAPGQATEAFF	TGTGCCAGTAGTGCACCGGGACAGGCGACTGAAGCTTTCTTT
TRBJ2-5	14	TRBV2	-	TRBD1	CASSVGTGKETQYF	TGTGCCAGCAGTGTGGGGACAGGGAAAGAGACCCAGTACTTC
TRBJ2-7	15	TRBV3-1/TRBV3-2	-	TRBD2	CASSRTSGGSYEQYF	TGTGCCAGCAGCCGTACTAGCGGGGGATCCTACGAGCAGTACTTC
TRBJ1-2	15	TRBV9	few	-	CASSASGTELGGYTF	TGTGCCAGCAGCGCATCCGGGACGGAGCTAGGTGGCTACACCTTC
TRBJ1-5	15	TRBV27	-	TRBD1	CASSKQGAHGQPQHF	TGTGCCAGCAGCAAACAGGGGGCGCACGGTCAGCCCCAGCATTTT
TRBJ1-1	11	TRBV18	-	-	CASSPDSEAFF	TGTGCCAGCTCTCCGGACAGTGAAGCTTTCTTT
TRBJ2-3	16	TRBV7-2	-	TRBD1	CASSLEGAGSTDTQYF	TGTGCCAGCAGCTTAGAGGGGGCGGGTAGCACAGATACGCAGTATTTT
TRBJ2-5	14	TRBV3-1/TRBV3-2	-	-	CASSLPSQKETQYF	TGTGCCAGCAGTCTTCCCTCTCAGAAGGAGACCCAGTACTTC
TRBJ2-2	14	TRBV9	-	-	CASSVGGMGGELFF	TGTGCCAGCAGCGTAGGGGGCATGGGCGGGGAGCTGTTTTTT
TRBJ2-3	15	TRBV5-1	-	TRBD2	CASREGTSVADTQYF	TGCGCCAGCAGGGAAGGGACTAGCGTCGCAGATACGCAGTATTTT
TRBJ2-6	16	TRBV5-5	-	-	CASSLLSGAGANVLTF	TGTGCCAGCAGCTTGTTGTCGGGGGCCGGGGCCAACGTCCTGACTTTC
TRBJ1-1	17	TRBV11-2	-	TRBD1	CASSLGTGYYMNTEAFF	TGTGCCAGCAGCTTAGGGACAGGTTACTACATGAACACTGAAGCTTTCTTT
TRBJ2-2	16	TRBV24-1	-	TRBD2	CATSGQLAVNTGELFF	TGTGCCACCAGTGGCCAACTAGCGGTCAACACCGGGGAGCTGTTTTTT
TRBJ1-3	14	TRBV18	-	-	CASSPEGPGNTIYF	TGTGCCAGCTCACCGGAGGGTCCTGGAAACACCATATATTTT
TRBJ2-5	17	TRBV4-1	-	-	CASSQDSRERREETQYF	TGCGCCAGCAGCCAAGATTCGAGGGAGCGCCGGGAAGAGACCCAGTACTTC
TRBJ2-5	13	TRBV6-5	-	TRBD1	CASSNRGFGTQYF	TGTGCCAGCAGTAACAGGGGTTTTGGGACCCAGTACTTC
TRBJ1-5	13	TRBV6-5	-	TRBD1	CASSHGTVQPQHF	TGTGCCAGCAGCCACGGGACAGTTCAGCCCCAGCATTTT
TRBJ2-1	13	TRBV7-2	-	-	CASSLSIGDEQFF	TGTGCCAGCAGCTTAAGCATCGGGGATGAGCAGTTCTTC
TRBJ2-3	16	TRBV5-1	few	TRBD2	CASSLIPSGGADTQYF	TGCGCCAGCAGCTTGATCCCTAGCGGGGGGGCAGATACGCAGTATTTT